This T cell receptor beta chain was obtained from a study of blood T cell repertoires in COVID-19. Study context: Donors in the United States, Italy and Spain gave samples during acute or convalescent COVID-19.

Libraries were prepared by immunoSEQ multiplex PCR; TCRdb keeps only in-frame clonotypes and omits some of them. The data contain 130,000 to 150,000 clones, approximately 80% of them singletons. This CDR3 region has 16 residues. CDR1 is SGHAT and CDR2 is FQNNGV in the germline V gene. J lost 3 bases, V lost 6 bases, and 7 bases had no gene match. This TCR was recovered from a woman in her sixties or seventies with acute or convalescent COVID-19. The rearrangement uses TRBV11-2 and TRBJ2-7; TRBD2 agrees at 14 bases. The sample was peripheral blood. The CDR3 spells CASRDGLAGGYYEQYF. CDR3 nucleotides: TGTGCCAGCAGGGACGGACTAGCGGGAGGATACTACGAGCAGTACTTC.